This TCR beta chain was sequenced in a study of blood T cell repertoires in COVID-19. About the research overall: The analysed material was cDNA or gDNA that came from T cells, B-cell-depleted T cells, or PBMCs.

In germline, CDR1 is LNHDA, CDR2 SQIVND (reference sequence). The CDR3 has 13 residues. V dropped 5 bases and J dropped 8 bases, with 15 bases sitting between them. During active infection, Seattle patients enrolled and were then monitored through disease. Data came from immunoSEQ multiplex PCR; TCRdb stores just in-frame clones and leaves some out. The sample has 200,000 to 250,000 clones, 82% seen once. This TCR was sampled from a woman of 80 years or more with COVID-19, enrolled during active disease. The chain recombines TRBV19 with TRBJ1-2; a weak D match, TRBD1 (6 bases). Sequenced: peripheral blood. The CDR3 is CASSVNRAYGYTF. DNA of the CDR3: TGTGCCAGTAGTGTCAACAGGGCCTACGGCTACACCTTC.